This T cell receptor beta chain stems from a study of early T cells in non-severe SARS-CoV-2 infection. One entry per CDR3 protein, called by TCRdb with MiXCR from the 5' RACE reads. The repertoire holds 69,000 or so distinct CDR3 sequences, roughly 13% seen once, with roughly 5.3% in the top ten. This clonotype was seen once. CDR1 MGHRA and CDR2 YSYEKL come from the germline V gene. Trimming cost V 3 bases and J 0 bases, with 8 bases left between them. The CDR3 totals 15 residues. The V and J genes are TRBV4-1 and TRBJ1-4, with D perhaps matching TRBD1 (5 bases). The sequencing sample was made of whole blood. This TCR came from an adult who was a healthcare worker with PCR-confirmed SARS-CoV-2 infection or an uninfected control (not recorded which). The DNA of the CDR3 is TGCGCCAGCAGCCAGCAGGGTGCAACTAATGAAAAACTGTTTTTT. Translated: CASSQQGATNEKLFF.